The 23 T cell receptor beta chains below were found in one sample sequenced in a study of blood T cell repertoires in COVID-19. TCRdb keeps only in-frame clones here, not all; method: immunoSEQ multiplex PCR. The sample holds some 140,000 clones; about 90% are singletons and the top ten take 0.5% to 0.6%. Sequenced material: peripheral blood. All receptors derive from a man over 45 with acute or convalescent COVID-19.

The chain uses TRBV10-3 and TRBJ2-3; TRBD1 matches 10 bases. Germline V gives CDR1 ENHRY, CDR2 SYGVKD. The CDR3 totals 16 residues. J lost 2 bases, V lost 2 bases, and 4 bases had no gene match. The CDR3 nucleotides are TGTGCCATCAGTGAGGGGGACAGGGGTTTCACAGATACGCAGTATTTT. It encodes CAISEGDRGFTDTQYF.

The CDR3 sequence: CASSKTGGVRTGELFF. CDR3 sequence (DNA): TGTGCCAGCAGCAAAACAGGGGGAGTTAGGACCGGGGAGCTGTTTTTT. This rearrangement joins TRBV7-6 to TRBJ2-2; 8 nucleotides align to TRBD1. Germline V gives CDR1 SGHVS, CDR2 FNYEAQ. Trimming at V came to 5 bases and at J to 5 bases, leaving 10 bases not matched to a gene. The CDR3 spans 16 residues.

The chain combines TRBV4-1 with TRBJ2-7; 11 nucleotides line up with TRBD2. V was clipped by 1 base and J by 3 bases; unmatched bases: 2. Germline CDR1 reads MGHRA; CDR2 reads YSYEKL. The CDR3 loop spans 15 amino acids. CDR3 amino acids: CASSQGTSGYYEQYF. CDR3 coding DNA: TGCGCCAGCAGCCAAGGGACTAGCGGGTACTACGAGCAGTACTTC.

This chain joins TRBV25-1 and TRBJ2-6; 8 bases map to TRBD1. V trimming: 6 bases; J trimming: 2 bases; junction bases outside the gene matches: 0. The CDR3 runs 14 residues. Germline CDR1 reads MGHDK; CDR2 reads SYGVNS. CDR3 amino acids: CASRTGAGANVLTF. For the CDR3, the DNA is TGTGCCAGCAGGACAGGGGCTGGGGCCAACGTCCTGACTTTC.

This chain connects TRBV18 to TRBJ1-1; a weak D match, TRBD1 (5 bases). This CDR3 spans 13 amino acids. In germline, CDR1 is KGHSH, CDR2 LQKENI. V was shortened by 10 bases and J by 0 bases, with 12 bases between the two germline ends. CDR3 nucleotide sequence: TGTGCCACTCAGGGAGGGATGAACACTGAAGCTTTCTTT. The encoded protein is CATQGGMNTEAFF.

The gene calls are TRBV10-3 and TRBJ2-2; 8 bases are shared with TRBD1. J lost 5 bases, V lost 8 bases, and 4 bases had no gene match. Germline V gives CDR1 ENHRY, CDR2 SYGVKD. CDR3 length: 13 amino acids. For the CDR3, the DNA is TGTGCCATCGCCACAGGGGGTACCGGGGAGCTGTTTTTT. It is translated as CAIATGGTGELFF.

The genes are TRBV9 and TRBJ2-1; a weak D match, TRBD2 (6 bases). The CDR3 is 15 amino acids. The V gene lost 3 bases and the J gene lost 0 bases, with 10 bases spanning the gap. Germline CDR1 is SGDLS and CDR2 is YYNGEE. In DNA form, the CDR3 reads TGTGCCAGCAGCGACGGGGGATTCTCCTACAATGAGCAGTTCTTC. Its protein product is CASSDGGFSYNEQFF.

This rearrangement joins TRBV27 to TRBJ2-3, with TRBD2 matching 16 bases. The CDR3 length is 19 residues. Trimming at V came to 3 bases and at J to 4 bases, leaving 10 bases not matched to a gene. Germline loops: CDR1 MNHEY, CDR2 SMNVEV (reference sequence). In DNA, the CDR3 is TGTGCCAGCAGTTTGCTTTCCGGGACTAGCGGGAGGGGCGCAGATACGCAGTATTTT. Protein product: CASSLLSGTSGRGADTQYF.

This clone appeared a few times. The CDR3 DNA sequence: TGCGCCAGCAGCTTAACACAGGGGATCAGACATTCACCCCTCCACTTT. This codes for CASSLTQGIRHSPLHF. The chain joins TRBV5-1 to TRBJ1-6; 7 bases fit TRBD1. Germline CDR1 is SGHRS and CDR2 is YFSETQ. This CDR3 region has 16 residues. Trimming took 2 bases from V and 8 from J; bases not matched to a gene: 10.

The chain carries TRBV28 and TRBJ1-4; D is ambiguous. The CDR3 has 12 amino acids. Germline V gene lookup returns CDR1 MDHEN and CDR2 SYDVKM. Trimming left V 6 bases short and J 8 bases short, with 10 bases between. The CDR3 DNA is TGTGCCAGCAGCCGCGCGCCCGAAAAACTGTTTTTT. Amino acids: CASSRAPEKLFF.

The chain joins TRBV7-2 to TRBJ2-5; TRBD1 aligns across 8 bases. Germline trimming cut 5 bases from V and 5 bases from J; bases unmatched to any gene: 7. The germline V gene has CDR1 SGHTA and CDR2 FQGNSA. The CDR3 spans 14 residues. CDR3 in amino acids: CASSETGGWETQYF. For the CDR3, the DNA is TGTGCCAGCAGCGAAACAGGGGGGTGGGAGACCCAGTACTTC.

The chain couples TRBV7-9 to TRBJ2-1, with 15 nucleotides matching TRBD2. Germline V lookup: CDR1 SEHNR, CDR2 FQNEAQ (reference sequence). The junction had 5 bases not matched to a gene; V was cut back by 3 bases and J by 11 bases. The CDR3 consists of 15 residues. CDR3 region: CASSLGGLAGGKQFF. CDR3 nucleotide sequence: TGTGCCAGCAGCTTGGGGGGACTAGCGGGAGGCAAGCAGTTCTTC.

The chain links TRBV9 to TRBJ1-5; the match to TRBD1 covers 10 bases. From germline, CDR1 is SGDLS and CDR2 YYNGEE. The ends lost 3 bases at V and 4 bases at J; junction bases unmatched: 4. The CDR3 has 15 residues. This CDR3 reads CASSAGTGVNQPQHF. DNA for the CDR3: TGTGCCAGCAGCGCCGGGACAGGGGTTAATCAGCCCCAGCATTTT.

J is TRBJ2-3 and V is TRBV4-2; 10 nucleotides line up with TRBD2. Trimming cost V 4 bases and J 4 bases; bases outside gene matches: 14. The CDR3 runs to 18 residues. Germline V CDR1 and CDR2: LGHNA, YNFKEQ. The CDR3 nucleotides are TGTGCCAGCAGCCGCACGACATCTAGCGGGGGAGTCTCAGATACGCAGTATTTT. This encodes CASSRTTSSGGVSDTQYF.

The gene calls are TRBV7-3 and TRBJ1-1, with D possibly being TRBD1 (5 bases). Between the trimmed V and J ends, which lost 2 bases and 2 bases, there was a span of 9 bases. This CDR3 has 14 amino acids. The germline gives CDR1 SGHTA, CDR2 FQGTGA. CDR3 sequence reads: CASSLLGANTEAFF. In nucleotides, the CDR3 is TGTGCCAGCAGCTTATTAGGGGCTAACACTGAAGCTTTCTTT. The whole variable domain, remainder taken from reference TRBV7-3 and TRBJ1-1, is GAGVSQTPSNKVTEKGKYVELRCDPISGHTALYWYRQSLGQGPEFLIYFQGTGAADDSGLPNDRFFAVRPEGSVSTLKIQRTERGDSAVYLCASSLLGANTEAFFGQGTRLTVV.

This sequence joins TRBV11-2 and TRBJ2-7; 7 nucleotides align to TRBD2. This CDR3 region has 12 residues. The V segment lost 3 bases and the J segment 5 bases; nucleotides outside the gene matches: 1. Per the germline V gene, CDR1 is SGHAT and CDR2 is FQNNGV. CDR3 in amino acids: CASSFGRHEQYF. The CDR3 bases are TGTGCCAGCAGCTTCGGGAGGCACGAGCAGTACTTC.

This sequence joins TRBV13 and TRBJ2-1; maybe TRBD1 (7 bases). The V end was cut by 7 bases, the J end by 6 bases, with 13 bases between. CDR1 PRHDT and CDR2 FYEKMQ come from the germline V gene (reference sequence). The CDR3 has 13 amino acids. CDR3 DNA sequence: TGTGCCAGCATGGGCAGGGGGGCCAATGAGCAGTTCTTC. Amino acid sequence: CASMGRGANEQFF. Together with reference TRBV13 and TRBJ2-1, the CDR3 gives the full variable domain: AAGVIQSPRHLIKEKRETATLKCYPIPRHDTVYWYQQGPGQDPQFLISFYEKMQSDKGSIPDRFSAQQFSDYHSELNMSSLELGDSALYFCASMGRGANEQFFGPGTRLTVL.

The chain combines TRBV12-3 or TRBV12-4 with TRBJ1-1, with D hard to call. V lost 7 bases to trimming and J lost 5 bases, with 11 bases between them. This CDR3 region has 12 residues. CDR3 amino acids: CASTRGGTEAFF. The CDR3 DNA follows: TGTGCCAGCACCCGTGGAGGGACTGAAGCTTTCTTT.

The table lists this clone with a count of one. The chain couples TRBV27 to TRBJ2-3, with 11 bases lining up with TRBD2. CDR1 MNHEY and CDR2 SMNVEV come from the germline V gene (reference sequence). After removal of 0 bases from V and 2 bases from J, the junction contained 13 bases not matched to a gene. The CDR3 extends over 20 amino acids. CDR3 nucleotides: TGTGCCAGCAGTTTATCGAAGTATGTACCACTAGCGGGAGTCACAGATACGCAGTATTTT. It encodes CASSLSKYVPLAGVTDTQYF.

The CDR3 reads CASSQEDSGVVTEAFF. Here the CDR3 DNA reads TGTGCCAGCAGCCAAGAAGACTCCGGGGTGGTCACTGAAGCTTTCTTT. V gene TRBV3-1 (or the pseudogene TRBV3-2) combines with J gene TRBJ1-1; unclear D gene. The CDR3 covers 16 residues. Between the trimmed V and J ends, which lost 0 bases and 4 bases, there was a span of 15 bases. CDR1 is LGHDT, CDR2 YNNKEL, per germline (reference sequence).

This clone was recorded only once. The chain combines TRBV6-5 with TRBJ2-7, with unresolved D. Trimming cost V 5 bases and J 1 base, with 9 bases left between them. The germline gives CDR1 MNHEY, CDR2 SVGAGI. The CDR3 contains 13 residues. CDR3 sequence reads: CASSRSKSYEQYF. DNA for the CDR3: TGTGCCAGCAGTCGGTCCAAATCCTACGAGCAGTACTTC.

This clone was counted between two and nine times. The V call is TRBV30, the J call TRBJ2-2; perhaps TRBD2 as D (6 bases). There are 14 residues in the CDR3. Germline CDR1 GTSNPN, CDR2 SVGIG (reference sequence). V was clipped by 1 base and J by 5 bases, with 11 bases between them. The CDR3 DNA reads as TGTGCCTGGAGTGCCCGGGGGTATACCGGGGAGCTGTTTTTT. Its translation: CAWSARGYTGELFF.

The table lists this clone with a count of one. This chain links TRBV20-1 with TRBJ2-1; 7 positions match TRBD1. V lost 3 bases to trimming and J lost 6 bases; unmatched junction nucleotides: 11. Germline V gives CDR1 DFQATT, CDR2 SNEGSKA (reference sequence). CDR3 length: 15 amino acids. The CDR3 nucleotides are TGCAGTGCTAGTGGATCTGGGCAGGGGGTCAATGAGCAGTTCTTC. Translating gives CSASGSGQGVNEQFF.